Following are 19 T cell receptor beta chains from one sample sequenced in a study of blood T cell repertoires in COVID-19. Using immunoSEQ multiplex PCR, the repertoire was profiled, and TCRdb retains in-frame clones only, with some absent. The table records more than 85,000 clones, 80% of them present only once. The source material was peripheral blood. The receptors derive from a human donor in a cohort sampled during active or convalescent COVID-19.

The chain employs TRBV6-2 or TRBV6-3 and TRBJ1-5; 8 positions match TRBD1. V shed 2 bases and J 0 bases; nucleotides not matched to a gene: 12. Germline values: CDR1 MNHEY, CDR2 SVGEGT. The CDR3 covers 19 residues. The CDR3 DNA follows: TGTGCCAGCAGTTACCTTACCGGGACAGGCACTTATAGCAATCAGCCCCAGCATTTT. Protein product: CASSYLTGTGTYSNQPQHF.

The CDR3 here is CSARFKAFF. In DNA, the CDR3 is TGCAGTGCTAGGTTTAAAGCTTTCTTT. V is TRBV20-1 and J is TRBJ1-1; D is unresolved. V lost 3 bases, J lost 9 bases, and 5 bases lay in between. This CDR3 has 9 amino acids. The germline gives CDR1 DFQATT, CDR2 SNEGSKA (reference sequence).

The chain employs TRBV6-6 and TRBJ2-3; 10 bases align to TRBD1. The CDR3 is 16 amino acids. CDR1 and CDR2 (germline): MNHNY, SVGAGI (reference sequence). Trimming at V came to 6 bases and at J to 7 bases, leaving 13 bases not matched to a gene. The DNA of the CDR3 is TGTGCCAGCAGCCACACCGGGACAGGGGTCAGGCATACGCAGTATTTT. The encoded protein is CASSHTGTGVRHTQYF.

V usage is TRBV11-2 and J usage is TRBJ2-1; TRBD2 matches 16 bases. The length of the CDR3 is 16 residues. Germline loops: CDR1 SGHAT, CDR2 FQNNGV. Trimming at V came to 4 bases and at J to 9 bases, leaving 6 bases not matched to a gene. The CDR3 coding sequence is TGTGCCAGCAGCTCGGGACTAGCGGGAGGGCCTAGTGAGCAGTTCTTC. It codes for CASSSGLAGGPSEQFF.

This clone was counted only a few times. The rearrangement uses TRBV2 and TRBJ1-5, with 9 positions matching TRBD1. CDR3 length: 14 residues. The V gene end was trimmed by 6 bases and the J gene end by 6 bases; junction bases not matched to a gene: 6. CDR1 SNHLY and CDR2 FYNNEI come from the germline V gene. In DNA, the CDR3 is TGTGCCAGCAGAGGGACAGGGTACAGTCAGCCCCAGCATTTT. It codes for CASRGTGYSQPQHF.

This clone was counted a few times. The chain is built from TRBV11-2 and TRBJ2-2; 7 positions agree with TRBD2. Germline V gene data show CDR1 as SGHAT and CDR2 as FQNNGV. CDR3 length equals 15 residues. J lost 5 bases, V lost 5 bases, and 8 bases had no gene match. The CDR3 DNA is TGTGCCAGCAGCCTCATGGGCGGGGGTACCGGGGAGCTGTTTTTT. Its protein product is CASSLMGGGTGELFF.

CDR3 amino acids: CASSLTAGTNYGYTF. DNA for the CDR3: TGCGCCAGCAGCTTGACGGCAGGTACTAACTATGGCTACACCTTC. The chain recombines TRBV5-1 with TRBJ1-2; no definite D call. With 1 base removed from V and 0 bases from J, the gap between germline ends came to 10 bases. Germline assignment: CDR1 SGHRS and CDR2 YFSETQ. The CDR3 totals 15 residues.

V and J are TRBV29-1 and TRBJ2-1; D remains ambiguous. Germline V gene data show CDR1 as SQVTM and CDR2 as ANQGSEA. V was clipped by 2 bases and J by 0 bases, with 8 bases between them. The CDR3 runs 14 residues. In nucleotides, the CDR3 is TGCAGCGTTGAATCCCTACCCTCCTACAATGAGCAGTTCTTC. Its protein is CSVESLPSYNEQFF.

V and J are TRBV5-8 and TRBJ2-5; 8 bases fit TRBD1. This CDR3 has 15 residues. The junction had 8 bases not matched to a gene; V was cut back by 2 bases and J by 5 bases. Germline V gene sequence: CDR1 SGHTS, CDR2 YDEGEE. CDR3 in amino acids: CASSLGQGAVETQYF. The CDR3 nucleotides are TGTGCCAGCAGCTTAGGCCAGGGGGCCGTGGAGACCCAGTACTTC.

The chain has TRBV10-3 and TRBJ2-1; 8 bases align to TRBD2. CDR1 is ENHRY and CDR2 is SYGVKD in the germline V gene. The CDR3 is 16 residues long. V dropped 2 bases and J dropped 3; count of bases not matched to a gene: 6. CDR3 DNA: TGTGCCATCAGTGAGGCCTTCGGGGGGGTCTACAATGAGCAGTTCTTC. Translating it yields CAISEAFGGVYNEQFF.

V usage is TRBV28 and J usage is TRBJ1-5; TRBD1 is a possible D gene (5 bases). Trimming cost V 5 bases and J 4 bases, with 15 bases left between them. This CDR3 comprises 15 residues. CDR1 is MDHEN and CDR2 is SYDVKM in the germline V gene. The CDR3 DNA sequence: TGTGCCAGCAGTATCCTAGGGGCCTCAAATCAGCCCCAGCATTTT. Its translation is CASSILGASNQPQHF.

This chain connects TRBV19 to TRBJ2-5; a possible D gene is TRBD2 (7 bases). The CDR3 runs to 15 residues. The V end was cut by 4 bases, the J end by 2 bases, with 14 bases between. Germline V gives CDR1 LNHDA, CDR2 SQIVND (reference sequence). In nucleotides, the CDR3 is TGTGCCAGTAGTAAACGGGGGGCCGATCAAGAGACCCAGTACTTC. This gives the protein CASSKRGADQETQYF. The full variable domain, completed using reference TRBV19 and TRBJ2-5, is DGGITQSPKYLFRKEGQNVTLSCEQNLNHDAMYWYRQDPGQGLRLIYYSQIVNDFQKGDIAEGYSVSREKKESFPLTVTSAQKNPTAFYLCASSKRGADQETQYFGPGTRLLVL.

The chain employs TRBV28 and TRBJ2-4, with 11 bases lining up with TRBD1. Germline CDR1 is MDHEN and CDR2 is SYDVKM. The CDR3 contains 17 residues. V was clipped by 6 bases and J by 1 base; unmatched bases: 8. The CDR3 DNA sequence: TGTGCCAGCAGACCCGGACAGGGGGCTGTTGCCAAAAACATTCAGTACTTC. It yields the protein CASRPGQGAVAKNIQYF. Variable domain in full (rest from reference TRBV28 and TRBJ2-4): DVKVTQSSRYLVKRTGEKVFLECVQDMDHENMFWYRQDPGLGLRLIYFSYDVKMKEKGDIPEGYSVSREKKERFSLILESASTNQTSMYLCASRPGQGAVAKNIQYFGAGTRLSVL.

V is TRBV7-2 and J is TRBJ2-3; D gene unclear. Trimming removed 5 bases at V and 0 bases at J, with 9 bases between. Germline V CDR1 and CDR2: SGHTA, FQGNSA. The CDR3 is made up of 14 amino acids. Written as DNA, the CDR3 is TGTGCCAGCAGCCCCCACGGGAGCACAGATACGCAGTATTTT. Its translation: CASSPHGSTDTQYF. The variable domain in full, completed from reference TRBV7-2 and TRBJ2-3, reads GAGVSQSPSNKVTEKGKDVELRCDPISGHTALYWYRQSLGQGLEFLIYFQGNSAPDKSGLPSDRFSAERTGGSVSTLTIQRTQQEDSAVYLCASSPHGSTDTQYFGPGTRLTVL.

The rearrangement joins TRBV6-5 to TRBJ2-7; 7 bases line up with TRBD2. V was pared by 3 bases and J by 5 bases, with 4 bases of the junction left unmatched. CDR1 and CDR2 (germline): MNHEY, SVGAGI. This CDR3 region has 13 residues. For the CDR3, the DNA is TGTGCCAGCAGTTATGGGGAGGGAGACGAGCAGTACTTC. It codes for CASSYGEGDEQYF.

The chain is built from TRBV5-4 and TRBJ1-1; a possible D gene is TRBD1 (5 bases). V was clipped by 4 bases and J by 5 bases, with 12 bases between them. The CDR3 length is 13 residues. Germline V gene sequence: CDR1 SGHNT, CDR2 YYREEE (reference sequence). CDR3: CASSPRGRTEAFF. The CDR3 DNA follows: TGTGCCAGCAGCCCGCGGGGCAGGACTGAAGCTTTCTTT.

The chain joins TRBV19 to TRBJ1-6; D not certain. Trimming took 7 bases from V and 0 from J, leaving 7 bases between them. Germline CDR1 and CDR2: LNHDA and SQIVND (reference sequence). CDR3 size: 14 residues. CDR3 region: CASTTGSYNSPLHF. CDR3 sequence (DNA): TGTGCCAGTACGACGGGCTCCTATAATTCACCCCTCCACTTT.

V and J are TRBV7-2 and TRBJ2-1; tentatively, D is TRBD2 (7 bases). Trimming removed 2 bases from V and 4 bases from J, with 12 bases in between. The V gene's germline CDR1 is SGHTA and CDR2 FQGNSA. This CDR3 region has 15 residues. CDR3 region: CASSLWGRGYNEQFF. The DNA for the CDR3 is TGTGCCAGCAGCTTATGGGGGAGGGGGTACAATGAGCAGTTCTTC.

J is TRBJ2-2 and V is TRBV7-9, with D uncertain. The CDR3 is 15 residues long. Germline loops: CDR1 SEHNR, CDR2 FQNEAQ (reference sequence). V gave up 6 bases and J gave up 4 bases, with 15 bases separating them. The CDR3 is CASRYQDILTGELFF. CDR3 in DNA: TGTGCCAGCAGGTATCAAGACATCCTCACCGGGGAGCTGTTTTTT.